The rows below give T cell receptor beta chains drawn from one sample of a study of cytomegalovirus exposure and HLA in healthy donors. Sequenced by immunoSEQ multiplex PCR; TCRdb stores in-frame clones only, minus some. The profile shows under 150,000 clones, about 81% of them singletons. The material sequenced was PBMCs. These receptors came from a woman between 50 and 59 years old in good health and CMV-seropositive. Each CDR3 is given with its conserved first and last residue. Each record gives: J gene, D gene, V gene, clone size, CDR3 protein, CDR3 DNA. D genes are given only for firm matches. Size is omitted from some rows. Given values are once, few, many or a class for expanded clones.

J gene: TRBJ1-6
D gene: TRBD1
V gene: TRBV4-1
clone size: NA
CDR3 protein: CASSQTGGIVWNSPLHF
CDR3 DNA: TGCGCCAGCAGCCAGACAGGGGGCATAGTGTGGAATTCACCCCTCCACTTT

J gene: TRBJ2-1
D gene: TRBD1
V gene: TRBV7-2
clone size: NA
CDR3 protein: CASSLVWDRGNEQFF
CDR3 DNA: TGTGCCAGCAGCTTAGTTTGGGACAGGGGAAATGAGCAGTTCTTC

J gene: TRBJ1-1
D gene: TRBD1
V gene: TRBV29-1
clone size: NA
CDR3 protein: CSVRRGQGWTEAFF
CDR3 DNA: TGCAGCGTCCGCAGAGGACAGGGTTGGACTGAAGCTTTCTTT

J gene: TRBJ1-1
D gene: NA
V gene: TRBV5-1
clone size: once
CDR3 protein: CASITPRVNLLAEAFF
CDR3 DNA: TGCGCCAGCATCACCCCGCGGGTGAATCTTTTGGCTGAAGCCTTCTTT

J gene: TRBJ1-2
D gene: NA
V gene: TRBV6-1
clone size: NA
CDR3 protein: CASSSSGYTF
CDR3 DNA: TGTGCCAGCAGTTCGAGTGGCTACACCTTC

J gene: TRBJ2-7
D gene: TRBD2
V gene: TRBV18
clone size: few
CDR3 protein: CASSPGLAYLHEQYF
CDR3 DNA: TGTGCCAGCTCACCGGGACTAGCGTATCTCCACGAGCAGTACTTC

J gene: TRBJ2-1
D gene: NA
V gene: TRBV5-1
clone size: few
CDR3 protein: CASSLGQGGYDEQFF
CDR3 DNA: TGCGCCAGCAGCTTGGGGCAGGGGGGATATGATGAGCAGTTCTTC

J gene: TRBJ1-1
D gene: TRBD1
V gene: TRBV20-1
clone size: NA
CDR3 protein: CSADRGTEAFF
CDR3 DNA: TGCAGTGCTGACAGGGGCACTGAAGCTTTCTTT

J gene: TRBJ2-7
D gene: TRBD1
V gene: TRBV6-1
clone size: NA
CDR3 protein: CASSEAGTGVHEQYF
CDR3 DNA: TGTGCCAGCAGTGAAGCCGGGACAGGGGTCCACGAGCAGTACTTC

J gene: TRBJ1-2
D gene: NA
V gene: TRBV6-5
clone size: NA
CDR3 protein: CASRPRQLTGYGYTF
CDR3 DNA: TGTGCCAGCAGGCCTAGACAGTTGACAGGATATGGCTACACCTTC

J gene: TRBJ1-1
D gene: NA
V gene: TRBV5-6
clone size: few
CDR3 protein: CASSPGGAMTFF
CDR3 DNA: TGTGCCAGCAGCCCGGGGGGGGCTATGACTTTCTTT

J gene: TRBJ1-5
D gene: TRBD1
V gene: TRBV7-2
clone size: NA
CDR3 protein: CASSLVGTGNYQPQHF
CDR3 DNA: TGTGCCAGCAGCTTAGTGGGGACAGGGAACTATCAGCCCCAGCATTTT

J gene: TRBJ2-3
D gene: TRBD1
V gene: TRBV6-1
clone size: NA
CDR3 protein: CASSRDRSTDTQYF
CDR3 DNA: TGTGCCAGCAGCCGGGACAGGAGCACAGATACGCAGTATTTT

J gene: TRBJ2-5
D gene: TRBD2
V gene: TRBV19
clone size: NA
CDR3 protein: CATKTSGGPGRTQYF
CDR3 DNA: TGTGCCACGAAGACTAGCGGGGGCCCGGGGAGGACCCAGTACTTC

J gene: TRBJ2-7
D gene: TRBD2
V gene: TRBV5-5
clone size: few
CDR3 protein: CASSVAAGVVTYEQYF
CDR3 DNA: TGTGCCAGCAGCGTCGCAGCGGGAGTGGTAACCTACGAGCAGTACTTC

J gene: TRBJ1-2
D gene: NA
V gene: TRBV19
clone size: NA
CDR3 protein: CASSIDLGSINYGYTF
CDR3 DNA: TGTGCCAGTAGTATAGATCTAGGTTCGATTAACTATGGCTACACCTTC

J gene: TRBJ2-1
D gene: NA
V gene: TRBV4-3
clone size: NA
CDR3 protein: CASSLIRVDNEQFF
CDR3 DNA: TGCGCCAGCAGCCTAATACGCGTAGACAATGAGCAGTTCTTC

J gene: TRBJ1-2
D gene: NA
V gene: TRBV5-4
clone size: NA
CDR3 protein: CASSLGGSLKGYTF
CDR3 DNA: TGTGCCAGCAGTCTGGGGGGGAGTCTCAAGGGCTACACCTTC

J gene: TRBJ2-4
D gene: TRBD1
V gene: TRBV7-2
clone size: NA
CDR3 protein: CASSQTGALAKNIQYF
CDR3 DNA: TGTGCCAGCAGTCAAACAGGGGCTCTAGCCAAAAACATTCAGTACTTC

J gene: TRBJ2-1
D gene: TRBD1
V gene: TRBV6-1
clone size: NA
CDR3 protein: CASSAGTGSSYNEQFF
CDR3 DNA: TGTGCCAGCAGTGCGGGGACAGGGAGCTCCTACAATGAGCAGTTCTTC

J gene: TRBJ2-5
D gene: TRBD2
V gene: TRBV4-3
clone size: NA
CDR3 protein: CASSHGRTSGETQYF
CDR3 DNA: TGCGCCAGCAGCCACGGGAGGACCTCAGGGGAGACCCAGTACTTC

J gene: TRBJ2-6
D gene: TRBD1
V gene: TRBV5-1
clone size: NA
CDR3 protein: CASGQGSGANVLTF
CDR3 DNA: TGCGCCAGTGGACAGGGGTCCGGGGCCAACGTCCTGACTTTC

J gene: TRBJ2-2
D gene: NA
V gene: TRBV6-5
clone size: NA
CDR3 protein: CASSAGFANTGELFF
CDR3 DNA: TGTGCCAGCAGTGCAGGGTTCGCGAACACCGGGGAGCTGTTTTTT

J gene: TRBJ2-5
D gene: TRBD2
V gene: TRBV15
clone size: once
CDR3 protein: CATSTGGAGETQYF
CDR3 DNA: TGTGCCACCAGCACCGGGGGGGCCGGCGAGACCCAGTACTTC

J gene: TRBJ2-1
D gene: TRBD1
V gene: TRBV6-1
clone size: few
CDR3 protein: CASRRTGPNEQFF
CDR3 DNA: TGTGCCAGCAGAAGGACAGGCCCAAATGAGCAGTTCTTC

J gene: TRBJ2-1
D gene: NA
V gene: TRBV6-1
clone size: few
CDR3 protein: CASSETGAYNEQFF
CDR3 DNA: TGTGCCAGCAGTGAAACGGGGGCCTACAATGAGCAGTTCTTC

J gene: TRBJ2-5
D gene: NA
V gene: TRBV2
clone size: NA
CDR3 protein: CASTQYQETQYF
CDR3 DNA: TGTGCCAGCACACAGTACCAAGAGACCCAGTACTTC

J gene: TRBJ2-5
D gene: TRBD2
V gene: TRBV19
clone size: NA
CDR3 protein: CASSAEASGPGGETQYF
CDR3 DNA: TGTGCCAGTAGTGCGGAGGCATCGGGACCGGGAGGAGAGACCCAGTACTTC

J gene: TRBJ2-7
D gene: TRBD1
V gene: TRBV7-2
clone size: NA
CDR3 protein: CASTNRQGYEQYF
CDR3 DNA: TGTGCCAGCACCAATAGACAGGGTTACGAGCAGTACTTC

J gene: TRBJ1-1
D gene: TRBD1
V gene: TRBV5-1
clone size: NA
CDR3 protein: CASSLPGTGVAGTEAFF
CDR3 DNA: TGCGCCAGCAGCTTACCCGGGACAGGGGTGGCGGGGACTGAAGCTTTCTTT

J gene: TRBJ2-1
D gene: TRBD2
V gene: TRBV9
clone size: NA
CDR3 protein: CASSPWGLAGGPPNNEQFF
CDR3 DNA: TGTGCCAGCAGCCCCTGGGGACTAGCGGGAGGGCCGCCCAACAATGAGCAGTTCTTC

J gene: TRBJ1-1
D gene: TRBD1
V gene: TRBV5-1
clone size: NA
CDR3 protein: CASSWGQGGANTEAFF
CDR3 DNA: TGCGCCAGCAGCTGGGGACAGGGAGGAGCGAACACTGAAGCTTTCTTT

J gene: TRBJ1-4
D gene: TRBD1
V gene: TRBV7-9
clone size: NA
CDR3 protein: CASSHFTGTVDEKLFF
CDR3 DNA: TGTGCCAGCAGCCACTTTACCGGGACAGTAGATGAAAAACTGTTTTTT

J gene: TRBJ2-5
D gene: TRBD2
V gene: TRBV7-9
clone size: NA
CDR3 protein: CASSSHGGAGETQYF
CDR3 DNA: TGTGCCAGCAGCTCCCACGGGGGGGCCGGAGAGACCCAGTACTTC

J gene: TRBJ2-3
D gene: TRBD2
V gene: TRBV4-2
clone size: NA
CDR3 protein: CASESGGSYDTQYF
CDR3 DNA: TGTGCTAGCGAGTCAGGCGGGAGCTACGATACGCAGTATTTT

J gene: TRBJ2-3
D gene: TRBD1
V gene: TRBV5-4
clone size: NA
CDR3 protein: CASSRDRSDTQYF
CDR3 DNA: TGTGCCAGCAGCCGGGACAGGAGTGATACGCAGTATTTT

J gene: TRBJ2-3
D gene: NA
V gene: TRBV30
clone size: NA
CDR3 protein: CAWGGTGLRTDTQYF
CDR3 DNA: TGTGCCTGGGGCGGCACAGGGTTGCGCACAGATACGCAGTATTTT

J gene: TRBJ2-1
D gene: NA
V gene: TRBV30
clone size: NA
CDR3 protein: CAWSLGGANNEQFF
CDR3 DNA: TGTGCCTGGAGTCTCGGGGGAGCAAATAATGAGCAGTTCTTC

J gene: TRBJ2-1
D gene: TRBD1
V gene: TRBV10-3
clone size: NA
CDR3 protein: CAIRGAGTGLHNEQFF
CDR3 DNA: TGTGCCATCAGGGGAGCCGGGACAGGGCTTCACAATGAGCAGTTCTTC

J gene: TRBJ2-7
D gene: NA
V gene: TRBV4-1
clone size: few
CDR3 protein: CASSPPGKGTQQYF
CDR3 DNA: TGCGCCAGCAGCCCCCCTGGTAAGGGGACTCAGCAGTACTTC